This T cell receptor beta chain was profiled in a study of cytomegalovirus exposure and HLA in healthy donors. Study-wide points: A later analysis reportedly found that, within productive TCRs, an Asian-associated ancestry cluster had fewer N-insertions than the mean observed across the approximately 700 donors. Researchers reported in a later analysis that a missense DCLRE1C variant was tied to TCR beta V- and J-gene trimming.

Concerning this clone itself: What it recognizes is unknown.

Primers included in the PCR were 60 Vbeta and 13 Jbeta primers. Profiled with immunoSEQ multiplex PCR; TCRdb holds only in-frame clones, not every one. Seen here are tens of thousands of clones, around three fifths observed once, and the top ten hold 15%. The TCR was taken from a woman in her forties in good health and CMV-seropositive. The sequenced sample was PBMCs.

CDR3 sequence (DNA): TGCGCCAGCAGGGACAATTCGAACACCGGGGAGCTGTTTTTT. Its protein is CASRDNSNTGELFF. V usage is TRBV10-1 and J usage is TRBJ2-2; D is perhaps TRBD1 (5 bases). CDR3 length: 14 residues. V was cut by 6 bases and J by 0 bases, with 8 bases left in between. Germline assignment: CDR1 WNHNN and CDR2 SYGVQD (reference sequence).